The 24 T cell receptor beta chains in this list originate from one sample, sequenced in a study of CXCR3-negative and CXCR3-positive naive CD8 T cells. Broader study findings: More hydrophobic TRB CDR3s were found in CXCR3-positive naive cells than in CXCR3-negative naive cells.

Through 5' RACE with UMI labels, the TRB cDNA libraries were prepared. Reprocessing the 5' RACE reads, TCRdb reports a single entry for every CDR3 protein and omits DNA. This table lists approximately 96,000 distinct CDR3 sequences. Antigen specificity for these receptors is unknown. Source material: naive CXCR3+ CD8+ T cells from blood. Subset defined: CD45RO-CCR7+CD27+CD95- naive CD8+ T cells expressing CXCR3 (TNR3+). Every receptor here comes from a human donor in good health. Some clones in this sample may be carry-over from other donors' samples.

The rearrangement uses TRBV15 and TRBJ1-1; TCRdb indicates TRBD1, and absent DNA this call remains unverified. Germline CDR1 and CDR2: LNHNV and YYDKDF (reference sequence). This CDR3 has 13 amino acids. The CDR3 region is CANRTGVIPEAFF.

The CDR3: CSARDREGPDLYEQYF. The chain couples TRBV20-1 to TRBJ2-7; TCRdb designates TRBD2, a call that cannot be tested without DNA. Looked up from germline, CDR1 is DFQATT and CDR2 is SNEGSKA (reference sequence). There are 16 residues in the CDR3.

The CDR3 here is CASSQEPAGATGELFF. The rearrangement links TRBV4-1 to TRBJ2-2; TCRdb outputs TRBD1, but without DNA this stays unchecked. The CDR3 is 16 residues long. Germline V lookup: CDR1 MGHRA, CDR2 YSYEKL.

The chain joins TRBV14 to TRBJ1-5. Germline V lookup: CDR1 SGHDN, CDR2 FVKESK. The CDR3 consists of 13 residues. CDR3: CASSQRPYQPQHF.

This sequence joins TRBV7-2 and TRBJ2-5. Germline loops: CDR1 SGHTA, CDR2 FQGNSA. CDR3 length: 13 amino acids. The CDR3 spells CASSLDSQETQYF.

The chain employs TRBV14 and TRBJ2-7; TCRdb reports TRBD1, a call that lacks DNA to check it against. CDR1 and CDR2 from the germline V gene are SGHDN and FVKESK. This CDR3 spans 16 amino acids. CDR3 amino acids: CASSQDRPAGSHEQYF.

The chain links TRBV29-1 to TRBJ2-3. Germline values: CDR1 SQVTM, CDR2 ANQGSEA. The CDR3 covers 15 residues. The CDR3 here is CSVQPRVENTDTQYF.

The chain joins TRBV19 to TRBJ2-5; with no DNA, the TCRdb D assignment of TRBD2 cannot be verified. Germline CDR1 LNHDA, CDR2 SQIVND (reference sequence). This CDR3 comprises 14 residues. The chain's CDR3 is CASSIGPTQETQYF.

The V gene is TRBV5-5, the J gene TRBJ2-2. This CDR3 region has 16 residues. The V gene's germline CDR1 is SGHKS and CDR2 YYEKEE (reference sequence). The chain's CDR3 is CASSLDLFVDTGELFF.

V usage is TRBV7-9 and J usage is TRBJ2-1; TCRdb selects TRBD2, and the lack of DNA leaves this call unchecked. Germline CDR1 reads SEHNR; CDR2 reads FQNEAQ (reference sequence). This CDR3 contains 12 residues. This chain's CDR3 is CASSALYNEQFF.

The rearrangement uses TRBV14 and TRBJ2-5; TCRdb's D call, TRBD1, is unchecked because there is no DNA. CDR1 and CDR2 from the germline V gene are SGHDN and FVKESK. The CDR3 loop spans 17 amino acids. The CDR3 sequence: CASSQDSGVWIQETQYF.

The chain couples TRBV7-9 to TRBJ2-3. The CDR3 runs to 13 residues. Germline V gene sequence: CDR1 SEHNR, CDR2 FQNEAQ (reference sequence). The CDR3 spells CAIMVGPTDTQYF.

The chain uses TRBV7-6 and TRBJ1-4; the TCRdb D gene call, TRBD1, has no DNA to confirm it. The CDR3 is 16 residues long. Germline V gene lookup returns CDR1 SGHVS and CDR2 FNYEAQ. The CDR3 sequence is CASSARDGGTGEKLFF.

The chain is built from TRBV4-1 and TRBJ2-7. This CDR3 is 14 amino acids long. Germline lookup yields CDR1 MGHRA and CDR2 YSYEKL. CDR3 region: CASSQEPYAYEQYF.

The genes are TRBV6-5 and TRBJ2-7. The CDR3 runs to 15 residues. The germline V gene encodes CDR1 MNHEY and CDR2 SVGAGI. CDR3 residues: CASSYSDSAHYEQYF.

The chain carries TRBV20-1 and TRBJ2-7; the TRBD1 assignment by TCRdb is unverifiable without DNA. CDR3 length: 15 residues. Germline CDR1 and CDR2: DFQATT and SNEGSKA (reference sequence). The CDR3 reads CSARADSRRAYEQYF.

The rearrangement links TRBV23-1 to TRBJ1-5. Being an ORF, TRBV23-1 has a function that is uncertain. The CDR3 spans 17 residues. The CDR3 here is CASSQSYISRVNQPQHF.

The V call is TRBV7-2, the J call TRBJ2-7; TCRdb gives TRBD1 as the D gene, but with no DNA this cannot be confirmed. This CDR3 region has 14 residues. CDR1 is SGHTA, CDR2 FQGNSA, per germline. CDR3 region: CASSFAGATYEQYF. Full variable domain (rest looked up from reference TRBV7-2 and TRBJ2-7): GAGVSQSPSNKVTEKGKDVELRCDPISGHTALYWYRQSLGQGLEFLIYFQGNSAPDKSGLPSDRFSAERTGGSVSTLTIQRTQQEDSAVYLCASSFAGATYEQYFGPGTRLTVT.

The chain joins TRBV7-9 to TRBJ2-6. This CDR3 is built from 16 residues. CDR1 and CDR2 (germline): SEHNR, FQNEAQ (reference sequence). CDR3 amino acids: CSSSLHWGSGANVLTF.

V usage is TRBV7-2 and J usage is TRBJ2-5; TCRdb selects TRBD1, and the lack of DNA leaves this call unchecked. CDR1 and CDR2 from the germline V gene are SGHTA and FQGNSA. This CDR3 has 15 amino acids. The CDR3 sequence: CASSLVGRGQETQYF.

J is TRBJ2-1 and V is TRBV6-5; TCRdb lists TRBD1, though no DNA is available to test this call. CDR3 length equals 13 residues. Germline V gene lookup returns CDR1 MNHEY and CDR2 SVGAGI. The CDR3 sequence is CASSWGHSDEQFF.

This CDR3 reads CSVEDWGTSEAYEQYF. The chain is built from TRBV29-1 and TRBJ2-7; without DNA, the TCRdb call of TRBD2 cannot be checked. The V gene's germline CDR1 is SQVTM and CDR2 ANQGSEA. The length of the CDR3 is 16 residues.

The chain employs TRBV29-1 and TRBJ2-7; TCRdb indicates TRBD1, and absent DNA this call remains unverified. The CDR3 sequence is 16 residues long. The V gene's germline CDR1 is SQVTM and CDR2 ANQGSEA. The CDR3 loop reads CSVHAPDRGVGYEQYF.

The chain combines TRBV27 with TRBJ2-2. The germline gives CDR1 MNHEY, CDR2 SMNVEV (reference sequence). This CDR3 is 11 amino acids long. CDR3 sequence: CASSSDGELFF.